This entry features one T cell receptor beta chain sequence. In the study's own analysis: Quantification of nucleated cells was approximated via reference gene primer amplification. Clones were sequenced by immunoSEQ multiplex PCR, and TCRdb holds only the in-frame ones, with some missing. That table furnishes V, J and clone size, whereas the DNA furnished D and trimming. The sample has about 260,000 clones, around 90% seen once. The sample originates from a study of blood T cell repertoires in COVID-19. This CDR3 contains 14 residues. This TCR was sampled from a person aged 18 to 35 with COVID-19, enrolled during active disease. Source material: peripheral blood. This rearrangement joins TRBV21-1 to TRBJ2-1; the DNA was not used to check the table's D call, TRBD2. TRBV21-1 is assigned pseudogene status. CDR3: CASSPGSDGGEQFF. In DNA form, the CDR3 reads TGTGCCAGCAGCCCCGGGTCGGACGGGGGTGAGCAGTTCTTC.